This T cell receptor beta chain is from a study of blood T cell repertoires in COVID-19. Study overall: The United States, Italy and Spain supplied acute and convalescent COVID-19 samples.

Original processing methods: Amplification from reference gene primers served as the basis for estimated nucleated cell counts. The protocol was immunoSEQ multiplex PCR, while the TCRdb copy is restricted to in-frame clones and leaves out a portion. V, J and clone size reflect that table, while D and trimming were determined from the DNA. Here the sample spans about 74,000 clones, about 80% being singletons. The sequenced material came from peripheral blood. This clonotype originated in a human donor in a cohort sampled during active COVID-19.

CDR3 bases: TGTGCCAGCAGGTTAGATAGCGGGGGGGCCTACAATGAGCAGTTCTTC. This codes for CASRLDSGGAYNEQFF. The V call is TRBV2, the J call TRBJ2-1; 11 bases fit TRBD2. Germline loops: CDR1 SNHLY, CDR2 FYNNEI. Trimming at V came to 6 bases and at J to 2 bases, leaving 6 bases not matched to a gene. The CDR3 runs 16 residues.